This T cell receptor beta chain was observed in a study of T cells in Graves' hyperthyroidism and ophthalmopathy. Regions amplified from RNA transcripts were the TCR beta CDR3 regions. Initially, a first-round RT-PCR of the TCR CDR3 employed the HTBI primer set. TCRdb re-analysed the multiplex PCR reads in MiXCR, keeping a single row per CDR3 protein. The sample consists of approximately 700,000 distinct CDR3 sequences, 45% of them appearing once. Findings and caveats of the study: Before onset, ophthalmopathy was predicted by the model a median roughly 6.4 months earlier.

J lost 1 base, V lost 2 bases, and 7 bases had no gene match. Germline lookup yields CDR1 SGHVT and CDR2 SQSDAQ. The CDR3 totals 17 residues. Concerning this clonotype: Its cognate antigen is unknown.

This receptor was obtained from an adult man with Graves' disease, either hyperthyroidism or ophthalmopathy (not recorded which). The sequencing input was peripheral blood or thyroid tissue (not recorded which). The V and J genes are TRBV7-4 and TRBJ2-5; 10 nucleotides match TRBD2. CDR3 nucleotides: TGTGCCAGCAGCTTAATGGAGGCTAGCGGGAGCCAAGAGACCCAGTACTTC. Residues: CASSLMEASGSQETQYF.